What follows describes a single TCR beta chain. Original processing methods: Amplified reference gene primers provided the basis for estimating nucleated cell counts. TCRdb keeps only in-frame clones here, not all; method: immunoSEQ multiplex PCR. D and trimming come from the DNA, and the V and J calls and clone size come from that table. The table lists around 95,000 clones, 70% to 80% of them singletons, with approximately 31% in the top ten. The length of the CDR3 is 12 residues. In germline, CDR1 is SQVTM, CDR2 ANQGSEA. V lost 6 bases and J lost 3, with 9 bases in between. These data belong to a study of blood T cell repertoires in COVID-19. Study-level background: The cDNA or gDNA used as material had been derived from T cells, B-cell-depleted T cells, or PBMCs.

The sequence came from a man in his 70s with active or convalescent COVID-19. The sequenced sample consisted of peripheral blood. The chain uses TRBV29-1 and TRBJ2-1; TRBD2 is a possible D gene (5 bases). CDR3 DNA: TGCAGCGTAGCGGAACTCTACAATGAGCAGTTCTTC. It codes for CSVAELYNEQFF.